This T cell receptor (beta chain) emerged from a study of blood T cell repertoires in COVID-19. Study in general: Donors in the United States, Italy and Spain gave samples during acute or convalescent COVID-19. T cells, B-cell-depleted T cells, or PBMCs supplied cDNA or gDNA.

Original analysis: For nucleated cells, counts were estimated from reference gene primer amplification. Measured with immunoSEQ multiplex PCR; TCRdb has only the in-frame clones, and not every one. V and J calls and clone size are as listed in that table; D and trimming were resolved from the DNA. The sample holds a few hundred thousand clones, roughly four fifths seen once. In its sample, this clone was seen once. The ends were cut back, 6 bases at V and 8 bases at J, with 19 bases in the middle. CDR3 length equals 14 residues. Germline assignment: CDR1 SNHLY and CDR2 FYNNEI. The clonotype comes from a woman aged 55-75 years with acute or convalescent COVID-19. Sequencing was carried out using peripheral blood. This chain joins TRBV2 and TRBJ1-2; no firm D call. CDR3 bases: TGTGCCAGCAGCCTTAAGGGCGTGGGAGGCGGCTACACCTTC. It is translated as CASSLKGVGGGYTF.